Listed below are T cell receptor beta chains from one sample, sequenced in a study of T-cell reconstitution after alpha-beta-depleted transplantation in children. TCRdb processed the PCR reads anew with MiXCR; each CDR3 protein has one entry. This sample yields roughly 310,000 distinct CDR3 sequences, of which approximately 23% are seen a single time; approximately 11% belongs to the top ten. The sample here was PBMCs, mostly from graft donor cells, taken 180 days after TCRalphabeta/CD19-depleted stem cell transplant. These TCRs come from a male patient aged 10-17 years who had a stem cell transplant for acute lymphoblastic leukemia, so the T cells may come from the graft donor. Each CDR3 is given with its conserved first and last residue. Fields, in order: V gene, CDR3 protein.

>TRBV18
CASSNTTVVRTYEQYF
>TRBV6-6
CASSYQYEQYF
>TRBV5-1
CASSLAGQGSYEQYF
>TRBV2
CASSEELPPPEQWEQFF
>TRBV5-6
CASSLLSGSYNEQFF
>TRBV27
CASSRQALQGLLAGPFYEQYF
>TRBV11-2
CASSFPLAAGELFF
>TRBV7-3
CASSLIRASRNEQFF
>TRBV11-2
CASWRRGGDTQYF
>TRBV7-4
CASSVRSTGATYEQYF
>TRBV5-6
CASSFDTKQFF
>TRBV18
CASSPLRDRYSYEQYF
>TRBV12-3/TRBV12-4
CASSLLGVQPQHF
>TRBV20-1
CSARASGLNEQFF
>TRBV20-1
CSANSATGDEGVYQETQYF
>TRBV3-1
CASSHGLAGLYEQYF
>TRBV20-1
CSARRDFNEQFF
>TRBV10-3
CAISLRQGQGNEQFF
>TRBV10-3
CAIRPQREVASSTDTQYF
>TRBV21-1
CASSKGERCTYTQYF
>TRBV3-1
CASSQGGSSYNEQFF
>TRBV27
CASSLTLAGGPDTQYF
>TRBV18
CASSPRWGGEQFF
>TRBV19
CASSPIFAGGSTDTQYF
>TRBV7-9
CASSPWGLNTEAFF
>TRBV7-9
CASSLLTGLLHEQYF
>TRBV5-1
CASSLGPGQETQYF
>TRBV24-1
CATSDSGLAGETQYF
>TRBV29-1
CSVGGIEEAGASYNEQFF
>TRBV2
CASTDSGTPSLF
>TRBV7-3
CASSPDSTDTQYF
>TRBV20-1
CSASRGARAIEAFF
>TRBV12-3/TRBV12-4
CAGRQGRGTEAFF
>TRBV11-3
CASSSEGAAQYF
>TRBV6-1
CASRADRGLGVLQHF
>TRBV5-1
CASSSTGQVLSSYNSPLHF
>TRBV5-1
CASSRGDRGVTEAFF
>TRBV5-1
CASSFAGPQGYEQYF
>TRBV20-1
CSARGITAVNTGELFF